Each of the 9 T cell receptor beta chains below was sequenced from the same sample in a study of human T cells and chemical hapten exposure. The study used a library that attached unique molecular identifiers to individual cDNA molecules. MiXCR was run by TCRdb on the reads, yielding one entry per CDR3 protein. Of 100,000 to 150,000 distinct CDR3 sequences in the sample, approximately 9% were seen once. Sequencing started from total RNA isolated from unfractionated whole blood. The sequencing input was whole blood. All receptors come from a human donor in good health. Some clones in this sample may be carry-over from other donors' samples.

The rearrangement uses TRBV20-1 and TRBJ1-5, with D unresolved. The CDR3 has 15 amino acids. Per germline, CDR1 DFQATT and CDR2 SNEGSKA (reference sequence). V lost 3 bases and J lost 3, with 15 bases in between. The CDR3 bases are TGCAGTGCTAGTGGCCGGGATTCCTTCAATCAGCCCCAGCATTTT. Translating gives CSASGRDSFNQPQHF.

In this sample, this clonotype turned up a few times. CDR3 coding DNA: TGCAGTGCTAGAGATGTCGCCTCCTACAATGAGCAGTTCTTC. Translating it yields CSARDVASYNEQFF. The chain carries TRBV20-1 and TRBJ2-1, with no clear D. Germline CDR1 reads DFQATT; CDR2 reads SNEGSKA (reference sequence). Trimming removed 0 bases at V and 0 bases at J, with 6 bases between. The CDR3 covers 14 residues.

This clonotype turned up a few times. The CDR3 DNA reads as TGCGCCAGCAGCCCGGGACAGGGTACAGATACGCAGTATTTT. Its translation: CASSPGQGTDTQYF. The chain couples TRBV5-1 to TRBJ2-3; TRBD1 aligns across 9 bases. This CDR3 region has 14 residues. Trimming cost V 4 bases and J 3 bases; bases outside gene matches: 3. Germline CDR1 SGHRS, CDR2 YFSETQ.

CDR3 sequence reads: CSARKANNSPLHF. CDR3 DNA sequence: TGCAGTGCTAGAAAAGCAAATAATTCACCCCTCCACTTT. This sequence joins TRBV20-1 and TRBJ1-6; D is unclear. In germline, CDR1 is DFQATT, CDR2 SNEGSKA (reference sequence). Trimming removed 2 bases from V and 5 bases from J, with 7 bases in between. The CDR3 sequence is 13 residues long.

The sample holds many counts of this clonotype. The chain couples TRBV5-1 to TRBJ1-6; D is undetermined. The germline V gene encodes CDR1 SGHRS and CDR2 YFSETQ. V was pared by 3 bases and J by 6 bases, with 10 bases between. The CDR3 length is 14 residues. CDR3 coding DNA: TGCGCCAGCAGCTCCGGGCCCGTTAATTCACCCCTCCACTTT. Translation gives CASSSGPVNSPLHF.

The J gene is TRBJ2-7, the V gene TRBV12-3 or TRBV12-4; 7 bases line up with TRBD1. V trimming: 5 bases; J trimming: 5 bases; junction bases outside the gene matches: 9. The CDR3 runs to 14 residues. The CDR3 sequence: CASSPVGQQDEQYF. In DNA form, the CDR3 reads TGTGCCAGCAGTCCTGTGGGACAGCAGGACGAGCAGTACTTC.

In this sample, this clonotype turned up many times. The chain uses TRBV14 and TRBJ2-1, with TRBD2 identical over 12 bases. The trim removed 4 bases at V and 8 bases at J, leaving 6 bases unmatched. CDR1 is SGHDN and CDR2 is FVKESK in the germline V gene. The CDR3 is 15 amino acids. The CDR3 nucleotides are TGTGCCAGCAGCCTCCTAGCGGGAGGGCCCTATGAGCAGTTCTTC. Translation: CASSLLAGGPYEQFF.

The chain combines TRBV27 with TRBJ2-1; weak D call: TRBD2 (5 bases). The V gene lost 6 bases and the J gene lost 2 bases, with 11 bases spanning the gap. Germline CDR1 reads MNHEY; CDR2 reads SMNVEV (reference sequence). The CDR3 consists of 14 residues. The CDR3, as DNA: TGTGCCAGCAGAATCACCGGGGCCTACAATGAGCAGTTCTTC. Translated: CASRITGAYNEQFF.

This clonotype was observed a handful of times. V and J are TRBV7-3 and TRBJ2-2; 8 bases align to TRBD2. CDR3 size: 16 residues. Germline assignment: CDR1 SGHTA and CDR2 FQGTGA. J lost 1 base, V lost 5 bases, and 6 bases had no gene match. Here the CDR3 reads CASSPDSGVNTGELFF. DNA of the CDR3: TGTGCCAGCAGCCCCGATAGCGGGGTGAACACCGGGGAGCTGTTTTTT.